A single sample is the source of the 24 T cell receptor beta chains below, sequenced in a study of shared clonotypes between healthy human individuals. The protocol was immunoSEQ multiplex PCR, while the TCRdb copy is restricted to in-frame clones and leaves out a portion. The profile covers about 690,000 clones, with roughly 87% appearing a single time and 30% to 40% taken by the ten largest. Sample: memory CD8+ T cells from PBMCs. The subset was: CD45RO+ cells pooled with CCR7-negative TemRA cells. The receptor set was obtained from a man in his late teens or twenties in good health. Some clones in this sample may be carry-over from other donors' samples.

The chain employs TRBV6-4 and TRBJ2-3; D gene uncertain. V was clipped by 3 bases and J by 4 bases, with 11 bases between them. The CDR3 loop spans 14 amino acids. Germline-derived CDR1 and CDR2 are MRHNA and SNTAGT. The CDR3, as DNA: TGTGCCAGCAGTGAAGGTGCTAGTCCAGATACGCAGTATTTT. Its translation is CASSEGASPDTQYF.

The chain carries TRBV11-3 and TRBJ2-3; perhaps TRBD2 as D (6 bases). Germline V gene sequence: CDR1 SGHNT, CDR2 YENEEA. V was shortened by 0 bases and J by 1 base, with 14 bases between the two germline ends. The CDR3 extends over 17 amino acids. Here the CDR3 reads CASSLEGLPGGTDTQYF. CDR3 sequence (DNA): TGTGCCAGCAGCTTAGAAGGACTTCCGGGAGGCACAGATACGCAGTATTTT.

The gene calls are TRBV5-1 and TRBJ2-1, with unresolved D. The V and J ends lost 4 bases and 7 bases respectively, with 12 bases between them. Germline V gene sequence: CDR1 SGHRS, CDR2 YFSETQ. The CDR3 runs to 13 residues. The CDR3 is CASSPELGNEQFF. The CDR3 nucleotides are TGCGCCAGCAGCCCGGAATTGGGGAATGAGCAGTTCTTC.

The rearrangement uses TRBV27 and TRBJ2-7; 7 bases are shared with TRBD2. The CDR3 consists of 14 residues. The trim removed 3 bases at V and 5 bases at J, leaving 7 bases unmatched. CDR1 and CDR2 (germline): MNHEY, SMNVEV (reference sequence). For the CDR3, the DNA is TGTGCCAGCAGTTTGGTGGGAGGGACCGACGAGCAGTACTTC. This gives the protein CASSLVGGTDEQYF.

This clone was detected once. The chain has TRBV29-1 and TRBJ2-7; D unclear. Trimming pared 3 bases from V and 9 bases from J, leaving 15 bases between. This CDR3 spans 12 amino acids. The germline gives CDR1 SQVTM, CDR2 ANQGSEA. CDR3 amino acids: CSVEVFTDGQYF. DNA of the CDR3: TGCAGCGTTGAGGTTTTCACCGACGGGCAGTACTTC.

This chain connects TRBV27 to TRBJ2-5; no firm D call. Trimming cost V 3 bases and J 2 bases, with 7 bases left between them. Germline loops: CDR1 MNHEY, CDR2 SMNVEV (reference sequence). The CDR3 totals 13 residues. DNA of the CDR3: TGTGCCAGCAGTTTTCGACATCAAGAGACCCAGTACTTC. This translates into CASSFRHQETQYF.

As for this clone: Other DNA sequences in this sample translate to the same CDR3. The chain links TRBV7-3 to TRBJ2-3; 15 positions match TRBD2. This CDR3 is built from 15 residues. The germline CDR1 and CDR2 sequences are SGHTA and FQGTGA. V was pared by 6 bases and J by 6 bases, with 4 bases of the junction left unmatched. The CDR3 DNA follows: TGTGCCAGCAGTTGGACTAGCGGGAGGGCCGATACGCAGTATTTT. This sequence encodes CASSWTSGRADTQYF.

The chain links TRBV6-5 to TRBJ2-7; the D is unclear. V gave up 0 bases and J gave up 3 bases, with 6 bases separating them. CDR1 is MNHEY and CDR2 is SVGAGI in the germline V gene. The CDR3 runs 13 residues. The CDR3 DNA is TGTGCCAGCAGTTACTCACCGGTCTACGAGCAGTACTTC. This sequence encodes CASSYSPVYEQYF.

The chain has TRBV6-1 and TRBJ1-1, with TRBD1 identical over 7 bases. The CDR3 spans 14 residues. The V gene's germline CDR1 is MNHNS and CDR2 SASEGT. Trimming removed 3 bases from V and 3 bases from J; junction bases left unmatched: 4. Here the CDR3 reads CASSDHRGDTEAFF. The CDR3 DNA reads TGTGCCAGCAGTGATCACAGGGGAGACACTGAAGCTTTCTTT.

This chain's CDR3 is CASSFEPNSGNTIYF. For the CDR3, the DNA is TGTGCCAGCAGTTTTGAGCCAAACTCTGGAAACACCATATATTTT. V gene TRBV28 combines with J gene TRBJ1-3, with no clear D. CDR1 and CDR2 from the germline V gene are MDHEN and SYDVKM. Trimming removed 3 bases at V and 0 bases at J, with 9 bases between. The CDR3 is 15 residues long.

The chain uses TRBV7-9 and TRBJ2-1, with 7 bases lining up with TRBD1. Losses at the gene ends were 4 bases for V and 9 bases for J; bases not matched to a gene: 9. Germline loops: CDR1 SEHNR, CDR2 FQNEAQ (reference sequence). The CDR3 extends over 14 amino acids. The CDR3 spells CASSYGQVEREQFF. CDR3 nucleotides: TGTGCCAGCAGCTACGGACAGGTGGAACGTGAGCAGTTCTTC.

The chain carries TRBV7-2 and TRBJ2-2; 10 bases are shared with TRBD1. Trimming cost V 5 bases and J 3 bases; bases outside gene matches: 3. In germline, CDR1 is SGHTA, CDR2 FQGNSA. The CDR3 is made up of 15 amino acids. Here the CDR3 DNA reads TGTGCCAGCAGCCGGGACAGGGGCCACACCGGGGAGCTGTTTTTT. This encodes CASSRDRGHTGELFF.

The V gene is TRBV29-1, the J gene TRBJ1-2; no clear D. Germline V gene sequence: CDR1 SQVTM, CDR2 ANQGSEA. Trimming took 3 bases from V and 5 from J, leaving 7 bases between them. This CDR3 is 11 amino acids long. The CDR3 DNA reads TGCAGCGTTGATGGGTGGTATGGCTACACCTTC. It is translated as CSVDGWYGYTF.

The V and J genes are TRBV7-8 and TRBJ2-1; the D gene is possibly TRBD2 (7 bases). V was trimmed by 5 bases and J by 6 bases, leaving 20 bases between them. Per germline, CDR1 SGHVS and CDR2 FQNEAQ. This CDR3 spans 16 amino acids. This chain's CDR3 is CASSHPREGGGNEQFF. The CDR3 DNA reads as TGTGCCAGCAGCCACCCCCGTGAGGGAGGGGGCAATGAGCAGTTCTTC.

The J gene is TRBJ1-6, the V gene TRBV28, with no clear D. Germline values: CDR1 MDHEN, CDR2 SYDVKM. The V gene lost 10 bases and the J gene lost 5 bases, with 12 bases spanning the gap. The CDR3 spans 13 residues. The CDR3 here is CAISLGHNSPLHF. The CDR3 region has the DNA TGTGCCATCTCCCTGGGTCATAATTCACCCCTCCACTTT.

V is TRBV29-1 and J is TRBJ2-7, with 8 bases identical to TRBD1. J was trimmed by 0 bases and V by 7 bases; bases with no gene match: 5. Germline V CDR1 and CDR2: SQVTM, ANQGSEA. The CDR3 has 13 amino acids. CDR3 nucleotides: TGCAGCGCTCGGACAGGGCTCTCCTACGAGCAGTACTTC. This gives the protein CSARTGLSYEQYF.

For this clone: The same CDR3 also results from other DNA sequences found in this sample. V and J are TRBV13 and TRBJ2-7, with D possibly matching TRBD2 (5 bases). CDR3 length equals 13 residues. Germline V gives CDR1 PRHDT, CDR2 FYEKMQ (reference sequence). V gave up 5 bases and J gave up 0 bases, with 8 bases separating them. The DNA for the CDR3 is TGTGCCAGCAGCCTCGAGGGCTCCTACGAGCAGTACTTC. This sequence encodes CASSLEGSYEQYF.

V usage is TRBV5-1 and J usage is TRBJ1-1, with 7 bases aligning to TRBD1. Germline lookup yields CDR1 SGHRS and CDR2 YFSETQ. After removal of 3 bases from V and 0 bases from J, the junction contained 11 bases not matched to a gene. This CDR3 has 17 amino acids. The CDR3 reads CASSYSTGDLMNTEAFF. CDR3 coding DNA: TGCGCCAGCAGCTACTCTACAGGGGACCTCATGAACACTGAAGCTTTCTTT.

The chain links TRBV5-4 to TRBJ2-7; TRBD1 matches 7 bases. V shed 4 bases and J 4 bases; nucleotides not matched to a gene: 5. CDR1 and CDR2 (germline): SGHNT, YYREEE (reference sequence). There are 13 residues in the CDR3. The CDR3 nucleotides are TGTGCCAGCAGCGAAAACAGGGGTTACGAGCAGTACTTC. The encoded protein is CASSENRGYEQYF. Supplemented by reference TRBV5-4 and TRBJ2-7, the full variable domain reads ETGVTQSPTHLIKTRGQQVTLRCSSQSGHNTVSWYQQALGQGPQFIFQYYREEENGRGNFPPRFSGLQFPNYSSELNVNALELDDSALYLCASSENRGYEQYFGPGTRLTVT.

The chain uses TRBV27 and TRBJ1-5, with a weak D call TRBD1 (5 bases). The CDR3 contains 15 residues. The ends were cut back, 6 bases at V and 2 bases at J, with 14 bases in the middle. CDR1 MNHEY and CDR2 SMNVEV come from the germline V gene (reference sequence). Written as DNA, the CDR3 is TGTGCCAGCAGCGCGCAGGGTATTGGCAATCAGCCCCAGCATTTT. Translated, it gives CASSAQGIGNQPQHF.

This chain joins TRBV19 and TRBJ2-2; D remains unclear. V lost 5 bases and J lost 1, with 17 bases in between. The germline CDR1 and CDR2 sequences are LNHDA and SQIVND (reference sequence). The CDR3 is 17 amino acids. CDR3 DNA: TGTGCCAGTAGTCCCGCTTTGGAATCCGGGAACACCGGGGAGCTGTTTTTT. It encodes CASSPALESGNTGELFF.

This sequence joins TRBV19 and TRBJ2-3; 9 nucleotides line up with TRBD2. Per the germline V gene, CDR1 is LNHDA and CDR2 is SQIVND (reference sequence). The CDR3 is made up of 15 amino acids. Trimming removed 5 bases from V and 2 bases from J; junction bases left unmatched: 5. The CDR3 protein is CASSSTSGYTDTQYF. DNA for the CDR3: TGTGCCAGTAGTTCGACTAGCGGATACACAGATACGCAGTATTTT.

The chain has TRBV5-1 and TRBJ2-7; 11 positions agree with TRBD1. The CDR3 extends over 14 amino acids. CDR1 is SGHRS, CDR2 YFSETQ, per germline. Trimming took 3 bases from V and 2 from J; bases not matched to a gene: 1. The CDR3 region has the DNA TGCGCCAGCAGCTGGGACAGGGGGGCCTACGAGCAGTACTTC. This gives the protein CASSWDRGAYEQYF.

Concerning this clone: A read error may produce the germline difference seen at one junction end. This chain connects TRBV7-2 to TRBJ1-1; weak D call: TRBD1 (6 bases). The CDR3 loop spans 15 amino acids. Germline-derived CDR1 and CDR2 are SGHTA and FQGNSA. The CDR3 coding sequence is TGTGCCAGCAGCTCTCCGGGACAACTGAAGACTGAAGCTTTCTTT. Translating gives CASSSPGQLKTEAFF.